This T cell receptor (beta chain) was found in a study of T cell responses to AZD1222 COVID-19 vaccine. Study results and limitations: The study sampled repertoires only after the peak T cell response. Among the donors, most were white British and more were female, and clonal diversity was possibly underestimated.

Germline V gene lookup returns CDR1 ENHRY and CDR2 SYGVKD. V dropped 8 bases and J dropped 0; count of bases not matched to a gene: 6. The CDR3 sequence is 14 residues long. Data came from immunoSEQ multiplex PCR; TCRdb stores just in-frame clones and leaves some out. The sample yields 130,000 to 150,000 clones, about 93% seen once. As concerns this clone: What it recognizes is unknown.

This clonotype originated in an adult in good health. Sample: peripheral blood, taken on day 0 of AZD1222 vaccination. The J gene is TRBJ2-7, the V gene TRBV10-3; 8 nucleotides align to TRBD2. The CDR3 bases are TGTGCCATCGGTAGCGGGACGCTCTCCTACGAGCAGTACTTC. Its protein product is CAIGSGTLSYEQYF.